This T cell receptor (beta chain) was documented in a study of CD8+CD57+ T cells in acquired aplastic anemia. Study-level background: DNA per sorted CD4+ or CD8+ sample ranged about 0.2 to 27.4 ug, averaging 3.2 ug.

The CDR3 is made up of 16 amino acids. Germline assignment: CDR1 SGHAT and CDR2 FQNNGV. Unmatched junction bases numbered 5, after V lost 4 bases and J lost 0 bases. The study, taken as a whole, reports: The study identified about 30 CD8+ CDR3 sequences shared by patients and controls.

All sequencing subjects had displayed CD8+CD57+ cell expansion on flow cytometry. CDR3 and TCR beta VDJ profiling relied on a genomic DNA template. Using its own MiXCR run on the reads, TCRdb lists one record per CDR3 protein. The table has about 98,000 distinct CDR3 sequences, about 67% seen once; the top ten hold approximately 60%. As regards this clonotype: Its target is unknown.

Sequencing was performed on sorted CD4+, CD8+, or CD8+CD57+ T cells (not recorded which) from PBMCs. The chain carries TRBV11-2 and TRBJ2-3; 9 positions agree with TRBD2. The TCR sequence derives from a human donor with aplastic anemia. CDR3 DNA sequence: TGTGCCAGCAGCTCCGCTAGCGGGATTAGCACAGATACGCAGTATTTT. Its translation is CASSSASGISTDTQYF.